The rows below give T cell receptor beta chains drawn from one sample of a study of T cell repertoires in ileal Crohn's disease. Only in-frame clones appear in the TCRdb table, and some are missing; sequencing was by immunoSEQ multiplex PCR. The sample includes 10,000 to 15,000 clones, approximately 78% of them seen just once. Sequenced: ileal tissue. These receptor sequences come from an adult with Crohn's disease. Each CDR3 is given with its conserved first and last residue. Fields, in order: J gene, V gene, CDR3 length, D gene, clone size, CDR3 protein, CDR3 DNA. The D gene is left open where the match is weak. Not all rows give a size; the values are once, few, many and, for expanded clones, a class.

TRBJ1-4	TRBV29-1	13	.	once	CSAYTPGDEKLFF	TGCAGCGCTTACACACCCGGGGATGAAAAACTGTTTTTT
TRBJ1-1	TRBV2	14	TRBD1	few	CASRYRGGNTEAFF	TGTGCCAGCAGATACAGGGGTGGGAACACTGAAGCTTTCTTT
TRBJ1-1	TRBV28	16	TRBD1	.	CASSLLGTGGRTEAFF	TGTGCCAGCAGTTTACTCGGGACAGGGGGAAGGACTGAAGCTTTCTTT
TRBJ2-1	TRBV5-6	15	.	.	CASSIGLTSYNEQFF	TGTGCCAGCAGCATTGGACTAACCTCCTACAATGAGCAGTTCTTC
TRBJ2-5	TRBV27	16	.	.	CASSLSIVQGRETQYF	TGTGCCAGCAGTTTATCGATTGTTCAGGGGAGAGAGACCCAGTACTTC
TRBJ1-5	TRBV18	13	.	.	CASSRGGDQPQHF	TGTGCCAGCTCACGTGGGGGCGATCAGCCCCAGCATTTT
TRBJ2-7	TRBV11-3	16	TRBD2	.	CASSRRTSGVSYEQYF	TGTGCCAGCAGCCGCAGGACTAGCGGGGTTTCCTACGAGCAGTACTTC
TRBJ1-6	TRBV6-6	15	.	.	CASSSVPAYNSPLHF	TGTGCCAGCAGTTCCGTTCCTGCCTATAATTCACCCCTCCACTTT
TRBJ1-4	TRBV21-1	14	.	few	CASSKERSNEKLFF	TGTGCCAGCAGCAAAGAACGGTCTAATGAAAAACTGTTTTTT
TRBJ1-1	TRBV7-6	15	.	few	CASSLLKVGDTEAFF	TGTGCCAGCAGCTTATTGAAGGTGGGAGACACTGAAGCTTTCTTT
TRBJ2-1	TRBV29-1	13	TRBD1	.	CSVETGGYNEQFF	TGCAGCGTTGAAACAGGGGGGTACAATGAGCAGTTCTTC
TRBJ2-7	TRBV2	10	.	.	CASGRSEQYF	TGTGCCAGCGGCCGGAGCGAGCAGTACTTC
TRBJ2-2	TRBV9	16	TRBD2	.	CASSVVASGRAGELFF	TGTGCCAGCAGCGTAGTGGCTAGCGGGAGGGCCGGGGAGCTGTTTTTT
TRBJ2-7	TRBV28	12	TRBD1	.	CASSRTGYEQYF	TGTGCCAGCAGTAGGACAGGCTACGAGCAGTACTTC
TRBJ2-7	TRBV14	12	.	.	CASSQDHYETYF	TGTGCCAGCAGCCAAGATCACTATGAAACGTACTTC
TRBJ1-5	TRBV21-1	14	.	.	CAIPDSYSNQPQHF	TGTGCCATCCCGGACAGCTATAGCAATCAGCCCCAGCATTTT
TRBJ2-5	TRBV2	15	TRBD2	.	CASSGLGTSQETQYF	TGTGCCAGCAGTGGCCTCGGGACTAGCCAAGAGACCCAGTACTTC
TRBJ2-7	TRBV29-1	13	.	.	CSVLGIFSYEQYF	TGCAGCGTCCTCGGGATATTCTCCTACGAGCAGTACTTC
TRBJ1-4	TRBV18	15	TRBD1	.	CASSPLQGANEKLFF	TGTGCCAGCTCACCATTACAGGGGGCTAATGAAAAACTGTTTTTT
TRBJ2-1	TRBV15	16	TRBD1	few	CATSRGSGQGNNEQFF	TGTGCCACCAGCAGGGGTTCCGGACAGGGCAACAATGAGCAGTTCTTC
TRBJ2-3	TRBV5-1	17	TRBD2	.	CASSWGRLAGVTDTQYF	TGCGCCAGCAGCTGGGGGCGACTAGCGGGAGTCACGGATACGCAGTATTTT
TRBJ2-3	TRBV7-8	16	TRBD2	.	CASSGGTSGTPDTQYF	TGTGCCAGCAGCGGCGGGACTAGCGGGACTCCAGATACGCAGTATTTT
TRBJ2-7	TRBV6-1	15	TRBD2	.	CASSEETSGGYEQYF	TGTGCCAGCAGTGAAGAAACTAGCGGGGGCTACGAGCAGTACTTC
TRBJ2-3	TRBV5-6	15	TRBD2	.	CASSPSGRVTDTQYF	TGTGCCAGCAGCCCTAGCGGGAGGGTAACAGATACGCAGTATTTT
TRBJ2-5	TRBV2	14	.	.	CASSSRSAQETQYF	TGTGCCAGCAGCTCCAGGTCGGCGCAAGAGACCCAGTACTTC
TRBJ2-1	TRBV6-4	16	.	.	CASSDSSLYSYNEQFF	TGTGCCAGCAGTGACTCATCGCTATACTCCTACAATGAGCAGTTCTTC